This passage covers 27 T cell receptor beta chains from one sample sequenced in a study of T cells after yellow fever vaccination. TCRdb fed the 5' RACE reads into MiXCR, producing one record per CDR3 protein. The table lists 150,000 to 200,000 distinct CDR3 sequences, around 7.3% of them singletons, with 2.5% to 3% in the top ten. The sequencing used CD4+ T cells sorted from PBMCs, collected less than 6 days after the first yellow fever vaccination. The origin of the receptors is a man younger than 35 who received the YFV17D yellow fever vaccine.

There are many counts of this clonotype. CDR3 amino acids: CASSYSQDPTGNTIYF. CDR3 nucleotide sequence: TGTGCCAGCAGTTACTCACAGGATCCAACTGGAAACACCATATATTTT. The chain has TRBV6-5 and TRBJ1-3; tentatively, D is TRBD1 (5 bases). Germline CDR1 and CDR2: MNHEY and SVGAGI. The V end lost 0 bases, the J end lost 2 bases, and 11 bases lay between the germline ends. This CDR3 is 16 amino acids long.

This chain links TRBV3-1 with TRBJ1-4; the D gene is possibly TRBD1 (5 bases). Trimming cost V 7 bases and J 8 bases, with 11 bases left between them. The CDR3 is 12 amino acids. From germline, CDR1 is LGHDT and CDR2 YNNKEL (reference sequence). The CDR3 spells CASNSAGEKLFF. Here the CDR3 DNA reads TGTGCCAGCAACTCGGCAGGGGAAAAACTGTTTTTT.

The chain combines TRBV29-1 with TRBJ1-1; 7 bases map to TRBD1. With V trimmed by 7 bases and J by 8 bases, 1 base remained unmatched. CDR1 is SQVTM and CDR2 is ANQGSEA in the germline V gene. The CDR3 length is 9 residues. CDR3 loop: CSADREAFF. The CDR3 DNA is TGCAGCGCGGACAGGGAAGCTTTCTTT.

The genes are TRBV15 and TRBJ2-1, with D hard to call. Trimming left V 0 bases short and J 11 bases short, with 8 bases between. This CDR3 region has 12 residues. Germline lookup yields CDR1 LNHNV and CDR2 YYDKDF (reference sequence). DNA of the CDR3: TGTGCCACCAGCAGAGATCTCAGCCAGCAGTTCTTC. This sequence encodes CATSRDLSQQFF.

This clonotype was detected a few times. The chain joins TRBV30 to TRBJ1-4; TRBD1 matches at 7 bases. With 1 base clipped from V and 5 bases from J, the junction kept 1 base outside the gene matches. The CDR3 has 13 residues. Germline V gene sequence: CDR1 GTSNPN, CDR2 SVGIG (reference sequence). In nucleotides, the CDR3 is TGTGCCTGGAGTGGGGACAGCAATGAAAAACTGTTTTTT. It codes for CAWSGDSNEKLFF.

This clonotype was seen more than once but under ten times. The rearrangement joins TRBV3-1 to TRBJ2-3, with D tentatively TRBD1 or TRBD2 (6 bases each). The length of the CDR3 is 15 residues. Trimming took off 4 bases at V and 6 bases at J, with 17 bases between the two ends. CDR1 LGHDT and CDR2 YNNKEL come from the germline V gene (reference sequence). In DNA, the CDR3 is TGTGCCAGCAGCCCGGGGGCCATCGGAAGTGATACGCAGTATTTT. Translation: CASSPGAIGSDTQYF.

There are many counts of this clonotype. The chain links TRBV5-1 to TRBJ1-2, with D hard to call. Trimming removed 4 bases from V and 6 bases from J, with 13 bases in between. This CDR3 has 13 residues. Germline CDR1 reads SGHRS; CDR2 reads YFSETQ. Here the CDR3 DNA reads TGCGCCAGCAGCCCGGACCGTTTCGATGGCTACACCTTC. It specifies CASSPDRFDGYTF.

The chain has TRBV7-3 and TRBJ1-6, with 7 positions matching TRBD1. V lost 2 bases and J lost 11; bases outside the gene matches: 9. The germline V gene encodes CDR1 SGHTA and CDR2 FQGTGA. The CDR3 extends over 15 amino acids. This CDR3 is CASSLSGTARTPLHF. DNA of the CDR3: TGTGCCAGCAGCTTATCGGGGACAGCCAGGACACCCCTCCACTTT.

This clonotype was observed a handful of times. V is TRBV11-2 and J is TRBJ2-3, with D possibly being TRBD1 (6 bases). CDR1 and CDR2 from the germline V gene are SGHAT and FQNNGV. This CDR3 has 16 residues. Trimming cost V 4 bases and J 0 bases, with 14 bases left between them. This CDR3 reads CASSSKGVSSTDTQYF. In DNA, the CDR3 is TGTGCCAGCAGCTCAAAGGGGGTATCGAGCACAGATACGCAGTATTTT. The full variable domain, in which reference TRBV11-2 and TRBJ2-3 provide the parts outside the CDR3, is EAGVAQSPRYKIIEKRQSVAFWCNPISGHATLYWYQQILGQGPKLLIQFQNNGVVDDSQLPKDRFSAERLKGVDSTLKIQPAKLEDSAVYLCASSSKGVSSTDTQYFGPGTRLTVL.

The chain links TRBV18 to TRBJ1-2; no clear D gene. The V gene lost 2 bases and the J gene lost 1 base, with 5 bases spanning the gap. The CDR3 is 13 amino acids. In germline, CDR1 is KGHSH, CDR2 LQKENI. The CDR3 is CASSPEGNYGYTF. As DNA, the CDR3 is TGTGCCAGCTCACCAGAGGGTAACTATGGCTACACCTTC.

This clonotype was recorded many times. This rearrangement joins TRBV2 to TRBJ1-1, with D possibly matching TRBD1 (6 bases). V lost 4 bases to trimming and J lost 6 bases, with 18 bases between them. Per germline, CDR1 SNHLY and CDR2 FYNNEI. The CDR3 totals 15 residues. The CDR3 nucleotides read TGTGCCAGCAGTGTTTGGGGGGCGGCGGGCGCTGAAGCTTTCTTT. It translates to CASSVWGAAGAEAFF.

This clonotype was recorded a few times. J is TRBJ2-7 and V is TRBV20-1; D may be TRBD1 or TRBD2 (6 bases each). Per germline, CDR1 DFQATT and CDR2 SNEGSKA (reference sequence). This CDR3 has 13 amino acids. Between the trimmed V and J ends, which lost 8 bases and 3 bases, there was a span of 17 bases. Here the CDR3 reads CSSRGGQDYEQYF. CDR3 in DNA: TGCAGTAGTCGTGGGGGGCAAGACTACGAGCAGTACTTC.

This clonotype came up a few times. The chain joins TRBV6-2 or TRBV6-3 to TRBJ1-2; D unclear. Between the trimmed V and J ends, which lost 0 bases and 6 bases, there was a span of 14 bases. Germline-derived CDR1 and CDR2 are MNHEY and SVGEGT. The CDR3 runs 15 residues. The CDR3, as DNA: TGTGCCAGCAGTTACTCCTCTTGGCGGACGGATGGCTACACCTTC. Translated: CASSYSSWRTDGYTF.

This clonotype was seen ten or more times. The chain employs TRBV5-1 and TRBJ2-7; no reliable D call. Germline loops: CDR1 SGHRS, CDR2 YFSETQ. The germline V and J ends were trimmed by 2 bases and 6 bases, with 12 bases remaining between them. This CDR3 is built from 13 residues. In DNA form, the CDR3 reads TGCGCCAGCAGCTTTGACGGCCTAAGCGAGCAGTACGTC. It is translated as CASSFDGLSEQYV.

This clonotype was recorded a few times. V and J are TRBV7-9 and TRBJ1-1; D unresolved. This CDR3 region has 12 residues. Germline CDR1 reads SEHNR; CDR2 reads FQNEAQ (reference sequence). V was shortened by 6 bases and J by 4 bases, with 9 bases between the two germline ends. The CDR3 loop reads CASSRLGTEAFF. For the CDR3, the DNA is TGTGCCAGCAGTCGCCTGGGCACTGAAGCTTTCTTT.

The chain couples TRBV12-3 or TRBV12-4 to TRBJ1-5; 10 positions match TRBD1. This CDR3 has 15 amino acids. V was clipped by 4 bases and J by 7 bases; unmatched bases: 7. The CDR3 sequence: CASSSRQGAGQPQHF. CDR3 nucleotides: TGTGCCAGCAGTTCACGACAGGGGGCGGGCCAGCCCCAGCATTTT.

Many counts were recorded for this clonotype. The CDR3 here is CASRLVRTRGHEQFF. CDR3 DNA: TGTGCCAGCAGATTGGTAAGAACTCGAGGGCATGAGCAGTTCTTC. The V and J genes are TRBV7-9 and TRBJ2-1; a possible D gene is TRBD2 (5 bases). V was pared by 6 bases and J by 8 bases, with 20 bases between. The germline CDR1 and CDR2 sequences are SEHNR and FQNEAQ (reference sequence). This CDR3 spans 15 amino acids.

This chain joins TRBV30 and TRBJ1-2; D is unclear. The CDR3 contains 14 residues. In germline, CDR1 is GTSNPN, CDR2 SVGIG (reference sequence). The ends were cut back, 2 bases at V and 3 bases at J, with 13 bases in the middle. The CDR3 DNA is TGTGCCTGGAGTACCAGACGGGGAGACTATGGCTACACCTTC. The encoded protein is CAWSTRRGDYGYTF.

This clonotype was seen repeatedly, ten times or more. J is TRBJ1-3 and V is TRBV21-1. TRBV21-1 is noted as a pseudogene. The CDR3 totals 15 residues. This CDR3 reads CASSKRPVAGNTIYF. For the CDR3, the DNA is TGTGCCAGCAGCAAACGTCCAGTCGCTGGAAACACCATATATTTT.

This clonotype was counted many times. V gene TRBV20-1 combines with J gene TRBJ2-5, with 7 positions matching TRBD1. This CDR3 contains 14 residues. The germline V gene has CDR1 DFQATT and CDR2 SNEGSKA (reference sequence). The ends lost 3 bases at V and 2 bases at J; junction bases unmatched: 6. The CDR3 loop is CSASDRELQETQYF. CDR3 sequence (DNA): TGCAGTGCTAGTGACAGGGAACTACAAGAGACCCAGTACTTC.

This chain links TRBV5-1 with TRBJ1-3; 9 bases map to TRBD1. CDR3 length equals 16 residues. CDR1 SGHRS and CDR2 YFSETQ come from the germline V gene. Unmatched junction bases numbered 5, after V lost 0 bases and J lost 4 bases. CDR3 region: CASSLAGQGRGNTIYF. CDR3 nucleotides: TGCGCCAGCAGCTTGGCCGGACAGGGGAGAGGAAACACCATATATTTT.

The chain uses TRBV12-3 or TRBV12-4 and TRBJ2-3, with D perhaps TRBD2 (6 bases). The CDR3 loop spans 14 amino acids. Deletions cut 1 base from V and 2 bases from J, with 7 bases between. The CDR3 reads CASSLVDYTDTQYF. CDR3 DNA sequence: TGTGCCAGCAGTTTAGTGGACTACACAGATACGCAGTATTTT.

This clonotype was seen repeatedly, ten times or more. V usage is TRBV2 and J usage is TRBJ2-5, with no clear D. Germline loops: CDR1 SNHLY, CDR2 FYNNEI. The CDR3 is 13 residues long. The V end was cut by 3 bases, the J end by 4 bases, with 9 bases between. For the CDR3, the DNA is TGTGCCAGCAGTGATAATTTCGGAGAGACCCAGTACTTC. Protein: CASSDNFGETQYF.

This clonotype was seen only a few times. This chain connects TRBV5-1 to TRBJ1-1, with D tentatively TRBD1 (6 bases). The CDR3 runs to 14 residues. Trimming left V 7 bases short and J 5 bases short, with 18 bases between. Germline CDR1 reads SGHRS; CDR2 reads YFSETQ. The CDR3 nucleotides are TGCGCCAGCGAGACCGGGACCCAGGGGACTGAAGCTTTCTTT. Amino acid sequence: CASETGTQGTEAFF.

V usage is TRBV4-3 and J usage is TRBJ2-5; 8 bases are a match to TRBD1. Germline assignment: CDR1 LGHNA and CDR2 YSLEER. V shed 4 bases, J shed 4 bases, and the junction held 8 bases outside the gene matches. The CDR3 runs 15 residues. CDR3 sequence: CASSPEGTGLETQYF. CDR3 nucleotides: TGCGCCAGCAGCCCGGAGGGGACAGGTCTAGAGACCCAGTACTTC.

This clonotype turned up a few times. V gene TRBV24-1 combines with J gene TRBJ2-1, with 10 bases lining up with TRBD1. This CDR3 has 17 amino acids. Per the germline V gene, CDR1 is KGHDR and CDR2 is SFDVKD. Losses at the gene ends were 9 bases for V and 1 base for J; bases not matched to a gene: 11. Written as DNA, the CDR3 is TGTGCCACCGCGGGACAGGGGCGGTCTGGGTCCTACAATGAGCAGTTCTTC. Translation gives CATAGQGRSGSYNEQFF.

This clonotype was counted ten times or more. The chain combines TRBV2 with TRBJ1-2, with D possibly TRBD1 on 6 matching bases. CDR3 length: 13 residues. Per the germline V gene, CDR1 is SNHLY and CDR2 is FYNNEI. V was shortened by 6 bases and J by 7 bases, with 15 bases between the two germline ends. CDR3 residues: CASRGEQGSGYTF. The CDR3 region has the DNA TGTGCCAGCAGGGGCGAACAGGGTAGTGGCTACACCTTC.